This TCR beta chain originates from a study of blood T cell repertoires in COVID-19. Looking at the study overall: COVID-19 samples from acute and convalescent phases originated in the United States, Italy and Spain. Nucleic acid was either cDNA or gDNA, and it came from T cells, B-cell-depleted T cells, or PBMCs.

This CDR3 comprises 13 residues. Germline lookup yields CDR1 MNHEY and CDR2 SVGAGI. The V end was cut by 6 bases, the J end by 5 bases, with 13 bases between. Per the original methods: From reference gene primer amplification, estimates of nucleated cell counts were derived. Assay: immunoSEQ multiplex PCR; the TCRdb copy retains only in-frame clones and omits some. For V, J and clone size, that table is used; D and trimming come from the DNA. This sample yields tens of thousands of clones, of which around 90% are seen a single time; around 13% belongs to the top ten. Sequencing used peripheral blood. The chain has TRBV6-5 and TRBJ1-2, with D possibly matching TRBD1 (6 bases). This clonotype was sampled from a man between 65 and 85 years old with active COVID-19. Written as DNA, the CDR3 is TGTGCCAGCAGGGTACAGGGCCGGTATGGCTACACCTTC. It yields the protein CASRVQGRYGYTF.